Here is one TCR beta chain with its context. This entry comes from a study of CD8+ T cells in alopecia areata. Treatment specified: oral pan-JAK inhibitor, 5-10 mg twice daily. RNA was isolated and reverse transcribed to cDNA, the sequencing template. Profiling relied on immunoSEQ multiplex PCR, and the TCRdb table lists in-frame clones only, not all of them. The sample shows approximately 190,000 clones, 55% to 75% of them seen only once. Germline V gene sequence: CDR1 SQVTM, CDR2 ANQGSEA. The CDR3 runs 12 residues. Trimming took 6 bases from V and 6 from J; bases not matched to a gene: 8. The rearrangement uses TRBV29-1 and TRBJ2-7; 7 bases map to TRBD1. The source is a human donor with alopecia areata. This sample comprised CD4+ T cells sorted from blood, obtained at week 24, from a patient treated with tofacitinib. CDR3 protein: CSVAGTVSEQYF. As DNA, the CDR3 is TGCAGCGTCGCCGGGACAGTATCCGAGCAGTACTTC.